The TCR beta chain described here comes from a study of regulatory T cells in long-lasting Graves disease. Study-level findings and limits: With persistent disease, TRBV28, TRBJ1-2 and TRBJ2-5 were the favored segments.

Both iRepertoire HTBI primers and Arm-PCR of CDR3 regions were used to build the TCR beta libraries. TCRdb re-called the multiplex PCR reads with MiXCR, one entry per CDR3 protein. The table has about 310,000 distinct CDR3 sequences, roughly a fifth seen once; the top ten hold approximately 53%. The time point here: persistent/refractory GD, antithyroid drugs over 5 years with positive TRAb. PBMC RNA was the source of the TCR library. Peripheral blood, roughly 10 milliliters of it, was drawn into EDTA tubes. In the case of this clonotype: Antigen specificity is unknown.

V trimming: 5 bases; J trimming: 5 bases; junction bases outside the gene matches: 12. The CDR3 has 15 residues. CDR1 is SEHNR, CDR2 FQNEAQ, per germline (reference sequence). The V call is TRBV7-9, the J call TRBJ2-7; 7 bases map to TRBD1. The specimen comprised peripheral blood mononuclear cells (PBMCs), sampled when the disease was refractory, from a patient treated with antithyroid drugs. This receptor was taken from a female donor with Graves disease. The CDR3 nucleotides are TGTGCCAGCAGCGGGCCCGGGACAGACGCCAACGAGCAGTACTTC. It codes for CASSGPGTDANEQYF.